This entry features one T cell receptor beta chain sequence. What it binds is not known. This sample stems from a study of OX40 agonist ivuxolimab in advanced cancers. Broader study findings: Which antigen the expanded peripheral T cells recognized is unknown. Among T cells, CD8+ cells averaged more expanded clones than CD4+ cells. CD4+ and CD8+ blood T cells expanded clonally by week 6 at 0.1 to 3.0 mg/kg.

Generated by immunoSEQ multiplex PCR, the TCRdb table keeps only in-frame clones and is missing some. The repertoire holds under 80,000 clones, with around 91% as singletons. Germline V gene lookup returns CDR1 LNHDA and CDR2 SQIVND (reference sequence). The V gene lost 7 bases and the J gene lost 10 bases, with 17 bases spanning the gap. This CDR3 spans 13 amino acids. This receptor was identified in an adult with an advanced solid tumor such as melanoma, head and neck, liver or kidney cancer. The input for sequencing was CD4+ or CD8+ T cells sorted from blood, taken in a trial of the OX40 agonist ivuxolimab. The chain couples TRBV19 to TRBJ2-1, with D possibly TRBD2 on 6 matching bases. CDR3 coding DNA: TGTGCCAGTACTACGGGGCGGGAAGGCGAGCAGTTCTTC. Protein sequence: CASTTGREGEQFF.